The clone carrying this TCR beta chain has a count of ten or more. Its target is not known. The CDR3 regions of TCR beta were amplified from RNA transcripts. First-round RT-PCR with HTBI primers amplified the TCR CDR3 region. TCRdb re-called the multiplex PCR reads through MiXCR, storing one row per CDR3 protein. In the table there are 530,000 or so distinct CDR3 sequences, over 15% of which are singletons. This specimen belongs to a study of T cells in Graves' hyperthyroidism and ophthalmopathy. Study-level information: Peripheral blood specimens were obtained at initial diagnosis, prior to any treatment. Study-wide points: A 13 V-J signature model discriminated ophthalmopathy versus stable hyperthyroidism.

In germline, CDR1 is SGHRS, CDR2 YFSETQ. The J segment lost 6 bases and the V segment lost 3 bases, leaving 7 bases of the junction unmatched. CDR3 length equals 15 residues. Pregnant or lactating patients were excluded, as were those with uncontrolled infection or other autoimmune disease. Fresh peripheral blood, approximately 10 ml, was the source of the PBMCs. V is TRBV5-1 and J is TRBJ2-1; 9 positions match TRBD2. Sequencing input: blood. This clonotype originated in a woman between 18 and 29 years old with Graves' ophthalmopathy. CDR3 nucleotide sequence: TGCGCCAGCAGCTCCGGGATAGCGGGAGTCAATGAGCAGTTCTTC. It yields the protein CASSSGIAGVNEQFF.